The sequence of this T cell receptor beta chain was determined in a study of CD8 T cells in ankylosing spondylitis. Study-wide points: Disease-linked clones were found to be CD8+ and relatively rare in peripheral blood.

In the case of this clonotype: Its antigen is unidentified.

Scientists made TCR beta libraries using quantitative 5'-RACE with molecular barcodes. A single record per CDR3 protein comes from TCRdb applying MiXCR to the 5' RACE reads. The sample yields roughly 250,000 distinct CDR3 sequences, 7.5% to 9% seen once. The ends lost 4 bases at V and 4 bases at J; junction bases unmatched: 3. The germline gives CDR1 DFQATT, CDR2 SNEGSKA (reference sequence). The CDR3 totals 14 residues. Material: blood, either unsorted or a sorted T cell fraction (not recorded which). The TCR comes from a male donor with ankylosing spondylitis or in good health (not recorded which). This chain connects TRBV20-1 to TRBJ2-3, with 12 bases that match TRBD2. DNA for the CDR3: TGCAGTGCTACCCTAGCGGGGGGGCCAGATACGCAGTATTTT. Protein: CSATLAGGPDTQYF.